This T cell receptor (beta chain) was observed in a study of CD8 T cells in ankylosing spondylitis listed by TCRdb under 2017. Turning to the overall study: T cell receptor beta repertoires were profiled in healthy donors and ankylosing spondylitis patients so that disease-linked TCR variants could be found. The whole study cohort included over 85 healthy donors and 20 to 30 ankylosing spondylitis patients. Samples of peripheral blood were taken, and for ankylosing spondylitis patients, synovial fluid was collected as well.

Results the study describes overall, beyond this receptor: Some of the motif variants had been reported before in the synovial fluid and blood of reactive arthritis patients, a finding that suggests common disease-initiation mechanisms. A CD8+ phenotype was shown by the disease-linked clones, which were found at relatively low frequencies in peripheral blood. According to the report, matched synovial fluid samples from ankylosing spondylitis patients were significantly enriched for the disease-linked clones. A TCR beta motif made up of under ten highly homologous amino acid variants appeared to be characteristic of blood from ankylosing spondylitis patients.

There are many counts of this clonotype. The specificity of this receptor is unknown. Base qualities are not provided; no much larger clone lies one nucleotide away. The listed sequencing device is Illumina HiSeq 2500. TCR beta libraries were prepared by quantitative 5'-RACE with molecular barcodes. The authors processed their data as follows. Disease-linked TCR variants were identified with a new computational method built on a probabilistic model of VDJ rearrangement. TCRdb reworked the public reads: Q25 trimming with fastp, MiXCR clone assembly, productive beta chains retained. Every distinct CDR3 protein forms one entry, paired with its most common genes and DNA. The V and J calls and clone size are TCRdb's, not the authors'. The sample table holds under 950,000 distinct CDR3 sequences, of which around 20% were seen once. Of the sample, around 20% falls within the top ten clones. There are 13 amino acids in the CDR3, from cysteine to phenylalanine inclusive. Of the read, only the CDR3 DNA is kept; its 39 bases are in frame from base 1. The germline V gene (reference sequence) gives CDR1 as MNHEY and CDR2 as SMNVEV. V lost 8 bases and J lost 2 bases; the stretch between them is 13 bases long.

The rearranged segments are TRBV27 and TRBJ2-7; the D gene is not confidently resolved. Specimen: blood, either unsorted or a sorted T cell fraction (not recorded which). This receptor was obtained from a male donor with ankylosing spondylitis. The CDR3 sequence is CASGRPGPYEQYF. The DNA reads TGTGCCAGCGGGCGGCCAGGCCCCTACGAGCAGTACTTC.